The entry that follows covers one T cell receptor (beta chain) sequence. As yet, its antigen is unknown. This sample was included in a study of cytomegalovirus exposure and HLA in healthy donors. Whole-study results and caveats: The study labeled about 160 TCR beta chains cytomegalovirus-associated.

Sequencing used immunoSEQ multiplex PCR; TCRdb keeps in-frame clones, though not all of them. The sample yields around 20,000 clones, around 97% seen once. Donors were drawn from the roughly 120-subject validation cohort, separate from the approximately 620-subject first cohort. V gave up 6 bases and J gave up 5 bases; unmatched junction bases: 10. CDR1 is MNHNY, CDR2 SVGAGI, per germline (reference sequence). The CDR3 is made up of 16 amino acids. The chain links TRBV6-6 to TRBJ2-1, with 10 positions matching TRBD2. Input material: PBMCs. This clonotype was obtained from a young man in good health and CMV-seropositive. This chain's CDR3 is CASSWLGLAGDNEQFF. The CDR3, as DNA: TGTGCCAGCAGCTGGCTAGGTCTAGCGGGAGACAATGAGCAGTTCTTC.